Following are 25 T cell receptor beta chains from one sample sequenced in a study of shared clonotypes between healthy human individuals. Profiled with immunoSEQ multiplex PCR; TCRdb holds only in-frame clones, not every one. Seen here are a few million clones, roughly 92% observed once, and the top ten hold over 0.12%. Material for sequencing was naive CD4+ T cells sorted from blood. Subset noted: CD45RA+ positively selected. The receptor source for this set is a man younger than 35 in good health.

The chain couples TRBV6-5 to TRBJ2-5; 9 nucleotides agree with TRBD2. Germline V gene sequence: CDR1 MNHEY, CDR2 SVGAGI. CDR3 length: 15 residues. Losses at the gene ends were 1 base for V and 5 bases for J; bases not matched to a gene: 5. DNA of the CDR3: TGTGCCAGCAGTTACTTATCTAGCGGGAAGGAGACCCAGTACTTC. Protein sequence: CASSYLSSGKETQYF.

The CDR3 bases are TGTGCCAGCAGCGCTAGGGACAGAGTCCTCTCTGGGGCCAACGTCCTGACTTTC. Its protein is CASSARDRVLSGANVLTF. The rearrangement uses TRBV11-2 and TRBJ2-6; TRBD1 agrees at 7 bases. The germline V gene has CDR1 SGHAT and CDR2 FQNNGV. V was clipped by 5 bases and J by 0 bases; unmatched bases: 10. CDR3 length equals 18 residues.

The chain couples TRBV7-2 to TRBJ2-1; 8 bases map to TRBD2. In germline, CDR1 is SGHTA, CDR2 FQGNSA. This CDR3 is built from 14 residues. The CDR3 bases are TGTAGTAGCGGTGCGGGAGGATCCTACAATGAGCAGTTCTTC. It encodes CSSGAGGSYNEQFF.

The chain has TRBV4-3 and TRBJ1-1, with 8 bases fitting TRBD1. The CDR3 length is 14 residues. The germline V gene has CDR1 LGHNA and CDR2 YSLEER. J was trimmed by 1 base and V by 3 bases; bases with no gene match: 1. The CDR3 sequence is CASSQDRANTEAFF. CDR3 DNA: TGCGCCAGCAGCCAGGACAGGGCGAACACTGAAGCTTTCTTT.

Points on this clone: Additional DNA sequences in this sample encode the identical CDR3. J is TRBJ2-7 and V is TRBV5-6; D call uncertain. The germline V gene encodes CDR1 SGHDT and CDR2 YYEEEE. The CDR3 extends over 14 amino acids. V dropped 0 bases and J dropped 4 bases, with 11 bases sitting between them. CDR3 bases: TGTGCCAGCAGCTTGGTATCCGGGTCTTACGAGCAGTACTTC. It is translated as CASSLVSGSYEQYF.

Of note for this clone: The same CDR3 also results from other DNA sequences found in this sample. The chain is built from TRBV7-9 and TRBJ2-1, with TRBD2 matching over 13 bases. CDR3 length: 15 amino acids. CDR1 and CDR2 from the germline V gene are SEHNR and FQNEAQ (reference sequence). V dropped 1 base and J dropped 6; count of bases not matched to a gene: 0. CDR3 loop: CASSLGTSGSNEQFF. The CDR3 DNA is TGTGCCAGCAGCTTAGGGACTAGCGGGAGCAATGAGCAGTTCTTC.

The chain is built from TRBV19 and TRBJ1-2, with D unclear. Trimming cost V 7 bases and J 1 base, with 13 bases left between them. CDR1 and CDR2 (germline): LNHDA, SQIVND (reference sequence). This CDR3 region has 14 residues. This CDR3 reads CASNRGENNYGYTF. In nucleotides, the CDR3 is TGTGCCAGTAACCGAGGAGAGAATAACTATGGCTACACCTTC.

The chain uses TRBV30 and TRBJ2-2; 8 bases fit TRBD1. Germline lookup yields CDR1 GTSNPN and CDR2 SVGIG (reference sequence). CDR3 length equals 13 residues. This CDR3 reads CARDRINTGELFF. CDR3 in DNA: TGTGCTCGGGACAGGATAAACACCGGGGAGCTGTTTTTT.

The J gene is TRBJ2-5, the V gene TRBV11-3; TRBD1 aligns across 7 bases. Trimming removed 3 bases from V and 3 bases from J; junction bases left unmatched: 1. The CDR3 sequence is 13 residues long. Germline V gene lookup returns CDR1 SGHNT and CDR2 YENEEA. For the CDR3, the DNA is TGTGCCAGCAGCTTTACAGGGGAAGAGACCCAGTACTTC. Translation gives CASSFTGEETQYF.

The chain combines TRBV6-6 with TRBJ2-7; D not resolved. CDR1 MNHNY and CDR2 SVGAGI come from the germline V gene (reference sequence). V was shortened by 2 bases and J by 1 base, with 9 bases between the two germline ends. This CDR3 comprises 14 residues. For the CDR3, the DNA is TGTGCCAGCAGTTACAGGGTTGGATCCTACGAGCAGTACTTC. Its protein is CASSYRVGSYEQYF.

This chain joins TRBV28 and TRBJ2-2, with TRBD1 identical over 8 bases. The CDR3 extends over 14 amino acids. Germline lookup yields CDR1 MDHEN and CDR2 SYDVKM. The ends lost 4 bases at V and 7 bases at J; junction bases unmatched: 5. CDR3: CASSSGQVFGELFF. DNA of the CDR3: TGTGCCAGCAGTTCGGGACAGGTGTTCGGGGAGCTGTTTTTT.

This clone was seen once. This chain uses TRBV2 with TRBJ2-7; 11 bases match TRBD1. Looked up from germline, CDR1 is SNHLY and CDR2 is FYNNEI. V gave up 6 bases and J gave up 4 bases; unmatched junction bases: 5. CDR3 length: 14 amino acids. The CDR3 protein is CASSPDRGRYEQYF. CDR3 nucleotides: TGTGCCAGCAGCCCGGACAGGGGGCGGTACGAGCAGTACTTC.

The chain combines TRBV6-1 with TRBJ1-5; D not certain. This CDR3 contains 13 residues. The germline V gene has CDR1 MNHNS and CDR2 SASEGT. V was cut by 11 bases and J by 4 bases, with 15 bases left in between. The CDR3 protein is CAGTAAGNQPQHF. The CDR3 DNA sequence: TGTGCCGGCACCGCGGCGGGGAATCAGCCCCAGCATTTT.

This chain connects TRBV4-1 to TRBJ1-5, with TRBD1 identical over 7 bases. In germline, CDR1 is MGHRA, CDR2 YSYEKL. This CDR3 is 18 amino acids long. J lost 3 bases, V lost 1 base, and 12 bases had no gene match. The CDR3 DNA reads TGCGCCAGCAGCCAAGCCCCGGGCATGGGACAGATCAATCAGCCCCAGCATTTT. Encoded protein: CASSQAPGMGQINQPQHF.

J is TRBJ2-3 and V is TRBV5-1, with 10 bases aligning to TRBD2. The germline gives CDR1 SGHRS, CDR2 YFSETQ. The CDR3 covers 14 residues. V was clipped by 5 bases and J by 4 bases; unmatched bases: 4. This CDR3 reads CASRPGTSADTQYF. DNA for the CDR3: TGCGCCAGCAGGCCGGGGACTAGCGCAGATACGCAGTATTTT.

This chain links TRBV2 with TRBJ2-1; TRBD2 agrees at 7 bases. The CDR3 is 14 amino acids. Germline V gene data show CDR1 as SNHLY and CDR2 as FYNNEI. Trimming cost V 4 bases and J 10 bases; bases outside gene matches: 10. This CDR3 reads CASSGLASPREQFF. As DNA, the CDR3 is TGTGCCAGCAGTGGACTAGCATCTCCTAGGGAGCAGTTCTTC.

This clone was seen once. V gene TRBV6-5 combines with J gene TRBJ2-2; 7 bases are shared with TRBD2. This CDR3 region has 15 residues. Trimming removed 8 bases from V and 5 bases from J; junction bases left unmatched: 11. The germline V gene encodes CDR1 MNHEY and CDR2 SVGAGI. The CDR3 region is CASHPGGSFTGELFF. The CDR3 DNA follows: TGTGCCAGCCATCCTGGCGGGAGTTTTACCGGGGAGCTGTTTTTT.

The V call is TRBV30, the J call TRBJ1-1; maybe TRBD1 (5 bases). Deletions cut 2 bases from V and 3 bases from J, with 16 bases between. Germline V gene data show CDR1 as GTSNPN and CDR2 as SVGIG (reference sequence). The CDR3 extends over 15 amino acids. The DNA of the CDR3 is TGTGCCTGGAGTAACTCTCCTGGGGCGTACACTGAAGCTTTCTTT. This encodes CAWSNSPGAYTEAFF.

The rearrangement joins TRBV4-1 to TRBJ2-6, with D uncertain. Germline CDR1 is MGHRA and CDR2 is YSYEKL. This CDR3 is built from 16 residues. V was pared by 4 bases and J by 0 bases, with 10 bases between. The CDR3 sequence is CASSPLQPSGANVLTF. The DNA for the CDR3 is TGCGCCAGCAGCCCCCTACAACCCTCTGGGGCCAACGTCCTGACTTTC.

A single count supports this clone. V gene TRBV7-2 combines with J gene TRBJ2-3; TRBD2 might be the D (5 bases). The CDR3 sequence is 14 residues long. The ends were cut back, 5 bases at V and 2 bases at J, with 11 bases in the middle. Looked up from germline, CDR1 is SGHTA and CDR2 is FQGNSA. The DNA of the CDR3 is TGTGCCAGCAGCCAACACGGGGTCACAGATACGCAGTATTTT. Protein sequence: CASSQHGVTDTQYF.

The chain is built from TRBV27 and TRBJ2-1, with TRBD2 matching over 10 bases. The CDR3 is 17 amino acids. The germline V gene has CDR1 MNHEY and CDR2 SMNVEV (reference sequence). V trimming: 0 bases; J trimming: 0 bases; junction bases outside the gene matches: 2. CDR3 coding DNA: TGTGCCAGCAGTTTATCCCTAGCGGGGGCCTCCTACAATGAGCAGTTCTTC. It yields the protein CASSLSLAGASYNEQFF.

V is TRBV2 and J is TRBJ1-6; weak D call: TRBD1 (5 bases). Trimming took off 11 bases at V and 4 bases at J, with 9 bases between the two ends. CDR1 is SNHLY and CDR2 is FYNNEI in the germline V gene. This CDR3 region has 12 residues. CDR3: CAGGGYNSPLHF. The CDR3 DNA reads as TGTGCCGGGGGAGGGTATAATTCACCCCTCCACTTT.

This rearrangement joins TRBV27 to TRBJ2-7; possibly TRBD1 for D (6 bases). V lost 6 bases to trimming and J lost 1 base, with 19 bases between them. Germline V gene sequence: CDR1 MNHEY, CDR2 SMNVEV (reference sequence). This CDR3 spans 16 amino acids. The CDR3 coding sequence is TGTGCCAGCAGCACGCGAAGTCAGGGGATTTCCTACGAGCAGTACTTC. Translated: CASSTRSQGISYEQYF.

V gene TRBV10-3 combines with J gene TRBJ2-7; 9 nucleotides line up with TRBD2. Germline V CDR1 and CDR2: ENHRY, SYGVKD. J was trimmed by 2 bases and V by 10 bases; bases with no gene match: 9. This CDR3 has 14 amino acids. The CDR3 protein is CATGVSGGPYEQYF. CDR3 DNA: TGTGCCACGGGGGTTAGCGGGGGTCCCTACGAGCAGTACTTC.

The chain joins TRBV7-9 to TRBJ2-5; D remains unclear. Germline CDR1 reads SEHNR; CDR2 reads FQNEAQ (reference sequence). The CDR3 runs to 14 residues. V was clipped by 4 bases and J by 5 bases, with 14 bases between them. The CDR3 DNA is TGTGCCAGCAGCTCTCTGCGGTTGAGGGAGACCCAGTACTTC. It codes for CASSSLRLRETQYF.